Presented here are 12 T cell receptor beta chains from one specimen sequenced in a study of T cells in women clearing cervical HPV infection. Data came from immunoSEQ multiplex PCR; TCRdb stores just in-frame clones and leaves some out. Seen in this sample are approximately 18,000 clones; the ten most common clones hold around 17%. Sequenced material: blood buffy coat. Receptors were obtained from a woman aged 18-69 years with a cervical HPV16 infection that either progressed to CIN3+ or cleared (not recorded which).

Comments on this clone: The missing CDR3 end, 3 residues past where the read stops, is filled in from the germline J gene. Different DNA sequences within this sample yield the same CDR3. The rearrangement links TRBV18 to TRBJ1-2; D ambiguous. Germline V CDR1 and CDR2: KGHSH, LQKENI. This CDR3 region has 17 residues. The CDR3 here is CASSPPLSSGEHNDYTF. CDR3 DNA (partial): TGTGCCAGCTCCCCCCCCTTATCCAGCGGGGAGCACAATGAC.

About this clone itself: The read terminates 3 residues ahead of where the CDR3 ends, so the germline J gene completes it. This rearrangement joins TRBV2 to TRBJ2-5, with D perhaps TRBD2 (5 bases). The CDR3 sequence is 14 residues long. Germline assignment: CDR1 SNHLY and CDR2 FYNNEI. Trimming pared 5 bases from V and 2 bases from J, leaving 12 bases between. Incomplete CDR3 DNA: TGTGCCAGCAGTCTCAGAGCGGAACAAGAGACC. This encodes CASSLRAEQET. From start to end, the CDR3 is CASSLRAEQETQYF.

Concerning this clone itself: With the read ending 3 residues before the CDR3 end, the germline J gene is used to fill in that end. This rearrangement joins TRBV7-2 to TRBJ2-5; 9 nucleotides match TRBD1. Trimming at V came to 5 bases and at J to 1 base, leaving 2 bases not matched to a gene. The germline gives CDR1 SGHTA, CDR2 FQGNSA. CDR3 length: 14 amino acids. Partial CDR3 DNA: TGTGCCAGCAGCCGGACAGGGGCCCAAGAGACC. This gives the protein CASSRTGAQET. The full CDR3 sequence reads CASSRTGAQETQYF.

The CDR3 sequence: CASSLSGGTDTQYF. CDR3 DNA, as far as it was read: TGTGCCAGCAGTCTCAGCGGGGGCACAGATACG. J is TRBJ2-3 and V is TRBV12-3 or TRBV12-4; 7 bases align to TRBD2. The CDR3 is cut off 3 residues early in the read; its end comes from the germline J gene. There are 14 residues in the CDR3. The V segment lost 5 bases and the J segment 1 base; nucleotides outside the gene matches: 3.

Concerning this clone itself: Read data end 3 residues before the CDR3 end; the end is taken from the germline J gene. The V and J genes are TRBV7-9 and TRBJ1-4; 9 bases agree with TRBD1. Germline loops: CDR1 SEHNR, CDR2 FQNEAQ (reference sequence). The CDR3 spans 12 residues. The sequenced part of the CDR3 DNA is TGTGCCAGCGGGACAGGGAATTCACCA. Encoded protein: CASGTGNSP. The entire CDR3 is CASGTGNSPLFF.

A remark on this clone: The CDR3 end lies 3 residues beyond the end of the read and is filled in from the germline J gene. The chain carries TRBV7-2 and TRBJ1-4, with D possibly TRBD1 on 5 matching bases. The CDR3 contains 14 residues. Germline CDR1 SGHTA, CDR2 FQGNSA. CDR3 bases read: TGTGCCAGCAGCCCGCGTCAGGGAACTTCACCA. Translation: CASSPRQGTSP. From start to end, the CDR3 is CASSPRQGTSPLFF.

CDR3 protein: CASSFQQGARAEAFF. The DNA read from the CDR3 is TGTGCCAGCAGCTTCCAGCAGGGGGCGCGGGCTGAA. V gene TRBV7-9 combines with J gene TRBJ1-1; TRBD1 agrees at 8 bases. The read gets to within 3 residues of the CDR3 end, and the germline J gene fills in the rest. Germline V gene sequence: CDR1 SEHNR, CDR2 FQNEAQ (reference sequence). This CDR3 has 15 amino acids. Losses at the gene ends were 3 bases for V and 6 bases for J; bases not matched to a gene: 9. The full variable domain, its missing parts supplied by reference TRBV7-9 and TRBJ1-1, is DTGVSQNPRHKITKRGQNVTFRCDPISEHNRLYWYRQTLGQGPEFLTYFQNEAQLEKSRLLSDRFSAERPKGSFSTLEIQRTEQGDSAMYLCASSFQQGARAEAFFGQGTRLTVV.

On this clone: The sequence runs out 3 residues before the end of the CDR3; the remainder is reconstructed from the germline J gene. The gene calls are TRBV6-1 and TRBJ2-3; 10 bases agree with TRBD2. Per the germline V gene, CDR1 is MNHNS and CDR2 is SASEGT. The CDR3 contains 16 residues. V was pared by 1 base and J by 6 bases, with 7 bases of the junction left unmatched. The DNA read from the CDR3 is TGTGCCAGCAGTGAAGTAGCGGGGGGCCTCCGTGATACG. Residues: CASSEVAGGLRDT. The whole CDR3 is CASSEVAGGLRDTQYF.

Considering frequency, this clone is large (0.1 to 1%). The read gets to within 3 residues of the CDR3 end, and the germline J gene fills in the rest. The chain employs TRBV11-2 and TRBJ2-3; D call uncertain. The CDR3 consists of 13 residues. CDR1 and CDR2 (germline): SGHAT, FQNNGV. Trimming stripped 3 bases from V and 4 bases from J, with 8 bases between. CDR3 DNA (partial): TGTGCCAGCAGCTTCCTTCGGGCAGATACG. It translates to CASSFLRADT. From start to end, the CDR3 is CASSFLRADTQYF.

For this clone: Sequencing ends 3 residues short of the CDR3 end; the germline J gene provides the rest. V usage is TRBV7-2 and J usage is TRBJ1-2; D uncertain. The CDR3 extends over 13 amino acids. Germline loops: CDR1 SGHTA, CDR2 FQGNSA. This CDR3 reads CASSSRTSGDYTF. The part of the CDR3 DNA that was read is TGTGCCAGCAGCTCCAGGACTAGCGGTGAC.

A note on this clone: The read halts 3 residues ahead of the CDR3 end, with the missing end drawn from the germline J gene. V is TRBV5-1 and J is TRBJ2-1; TRBD2 is a possible D gene (5 bases). Germline V gene sequence: CDR1 SGHRS, CDR2 YFSETQ. Trimming stripped 0 bases from V and 8 bases from J, with 15 bases between. This CDR3 is built from 15 residues. The CDR3 bases that were read are TGCGCCAGCAGCTTGGAGGGCAGTCCCGGGGATGAG. Encoded protein: CASSLEGSPGDE. The CDR3 in full is CASSLEGSPGDEQFF.

As concerns this clone: Sequencing ends 3 residues short of the CDR3 end; the germline J gene provides the rest. V gene TRBV5-6 combines with J gene TRBJ2-2; D is perhaps TRBD1 or TRBD2 (5 bases each). Germline V gene data show CDR1 as SGHDT and CDR2 as YYEEEE. Trimming left V 4 bases short and J 3 bases short, with 7 bases between. CDR3 length: 13 residues. The CDR3 sequence: CASSRGDTGELFF. Partial CDR3 DNA: TGTGCCAGCAGCCGAGGGGACACCGGGGAG.